This T cell receptor beta chain was found in a study of T cell repertoires in aging, cancer and after chemotherapy. Study in general: Roughly 10 million TCR reads made up the full dataset. Study-wide points: Median generation probability rose over the chemotherapy interval in each cancer cohort, suggesting rebound thymic output.

Amplification of TCR beta used genomic DNA extracted from peripheral blood. Deletions cut 7 bases from V and 0 bases from J, with 9 bases between. Germline V lookup: CDR1 LNHDA, CDR2 SQIVND (reference sequence). CDR3 length: 14 amino acids. TRB rearrangements spanning V, D and J were amplified using mixed TRB-A/B primers. TCRdb re-called the multiplex PCR reads through MiXCR, storing one row per CDR3 protein. The table has 10,000 to 15,000 distinct CDR3 sequences, 20% to 25% seen once. Within the sample, this clonotype is medium-sized. The target antigen is unknown. The sequence was collected from a human donor in good health. What was sequenced was blood. This sequence joins TRBV19 and TRBJ2-2, with D unclear. This CDR3 is CASKSSANTGELFF. DNA for the CDR3: TGTGCCAGTAAGTCGAGTGCGAACACCGGGGAGCTGTTTTTT.